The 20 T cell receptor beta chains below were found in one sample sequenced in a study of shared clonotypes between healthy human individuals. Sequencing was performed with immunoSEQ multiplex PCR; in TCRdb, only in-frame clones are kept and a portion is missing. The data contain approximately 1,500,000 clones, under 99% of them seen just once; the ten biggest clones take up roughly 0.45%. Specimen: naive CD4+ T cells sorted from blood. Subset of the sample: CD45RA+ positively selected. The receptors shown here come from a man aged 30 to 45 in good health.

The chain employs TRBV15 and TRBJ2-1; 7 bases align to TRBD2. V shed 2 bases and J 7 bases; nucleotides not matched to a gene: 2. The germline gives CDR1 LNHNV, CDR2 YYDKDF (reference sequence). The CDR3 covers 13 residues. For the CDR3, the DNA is TGTGCCACCAGCAGAAATAGCGGGAATGAGCAGTTCTTC. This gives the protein CATSRNSGNEQFF. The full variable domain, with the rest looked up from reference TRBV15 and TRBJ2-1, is DAMVIQNPRYQVTQFGKPVTLSCSQTLNHNVMYWYQQKSSQAPKLLFHYYDKDFNNEADTPDNFQSRRPNTSFCFLDIRSPGLGDTAMYLCATSRNSGNEQFFGPGTRLTVL.

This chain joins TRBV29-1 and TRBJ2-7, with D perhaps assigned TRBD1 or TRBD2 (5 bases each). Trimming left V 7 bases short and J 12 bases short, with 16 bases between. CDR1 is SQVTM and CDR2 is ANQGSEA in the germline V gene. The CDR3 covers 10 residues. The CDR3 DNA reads TGCAGCGCACGTGGTGAGGGGACGTACTTC. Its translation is CSARGEGTYF.

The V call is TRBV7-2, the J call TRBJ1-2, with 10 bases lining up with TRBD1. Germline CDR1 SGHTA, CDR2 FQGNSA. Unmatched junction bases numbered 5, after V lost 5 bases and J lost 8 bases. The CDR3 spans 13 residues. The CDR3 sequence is CASSPGTGVGYTF. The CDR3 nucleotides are TGTGCCAGCAGCCCCGGGACAGGGGTAGGCTACACCTTC.

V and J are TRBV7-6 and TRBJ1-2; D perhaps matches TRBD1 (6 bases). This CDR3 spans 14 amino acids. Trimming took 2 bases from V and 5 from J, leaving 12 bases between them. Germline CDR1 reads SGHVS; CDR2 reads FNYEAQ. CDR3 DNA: TGTGCCAGCAGCTTAATGGGGGGGCAATATGGCTACACCTTC. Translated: CASSLMGGQYGYTF.

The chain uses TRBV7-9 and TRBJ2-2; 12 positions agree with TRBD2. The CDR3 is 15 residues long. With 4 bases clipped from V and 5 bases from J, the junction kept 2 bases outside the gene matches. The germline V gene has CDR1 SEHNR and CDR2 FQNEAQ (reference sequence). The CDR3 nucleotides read TGTGCCAGCAGCTCGACTAGCGGGAGTACCGGGGAGCTGTTTTTT. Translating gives CASSSTSGSTGELFF.

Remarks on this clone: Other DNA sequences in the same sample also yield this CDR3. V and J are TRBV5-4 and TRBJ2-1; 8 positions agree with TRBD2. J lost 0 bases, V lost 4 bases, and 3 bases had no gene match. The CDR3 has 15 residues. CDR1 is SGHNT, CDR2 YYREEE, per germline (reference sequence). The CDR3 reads CASSLSGNSYNEQFF. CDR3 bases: TGTGCCAGCAGCCTTAGCGGGAACTCCTACAATGAGCAGTTCTTC.

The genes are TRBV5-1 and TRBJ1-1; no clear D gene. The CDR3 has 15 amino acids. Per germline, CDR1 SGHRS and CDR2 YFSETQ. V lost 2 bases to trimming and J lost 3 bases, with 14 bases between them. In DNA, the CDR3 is TGCGCCAGCAGCTTAACCGCCTGGGCCCACACTGAAGCTTTCTTT. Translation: CASSLTAWAHTEAFF.

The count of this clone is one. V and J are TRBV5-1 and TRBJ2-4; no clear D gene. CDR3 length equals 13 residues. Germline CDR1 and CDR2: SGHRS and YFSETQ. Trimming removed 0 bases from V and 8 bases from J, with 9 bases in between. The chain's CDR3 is CASSLEENDIQYF. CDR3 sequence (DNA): TGCGCCAGCAGCTTGGAGGAGAACGACATTCAGTACTTC.

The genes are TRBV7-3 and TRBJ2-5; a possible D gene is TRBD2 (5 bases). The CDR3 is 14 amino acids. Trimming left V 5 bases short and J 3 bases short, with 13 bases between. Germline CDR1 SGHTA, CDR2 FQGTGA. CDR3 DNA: TGTGCCAGCAGCCGAAACGGGAATAAAGAGACCCAGTACTTC. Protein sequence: CASSRNGNKETQYF. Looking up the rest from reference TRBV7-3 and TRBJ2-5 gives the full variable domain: GAGVSQTPSNKVTEKGKYVELRCDPISGHTALYWYRQSLGQGPEFLIYFQGTGAADDSGLPNDRFFAVRPEGSVSTLKIQRTERGDSAVYLCASSRNGNKETQYFGPGTRLLVL.

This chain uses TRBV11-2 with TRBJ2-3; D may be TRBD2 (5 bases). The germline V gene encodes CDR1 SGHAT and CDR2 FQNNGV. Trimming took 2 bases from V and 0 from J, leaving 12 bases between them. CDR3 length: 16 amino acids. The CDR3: CASSLRLAASTDTQYF. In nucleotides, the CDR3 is TGTGCCAGCAGCTTAAGGCTAGCCGCTAGCACAGATACGCAGTATTTT.

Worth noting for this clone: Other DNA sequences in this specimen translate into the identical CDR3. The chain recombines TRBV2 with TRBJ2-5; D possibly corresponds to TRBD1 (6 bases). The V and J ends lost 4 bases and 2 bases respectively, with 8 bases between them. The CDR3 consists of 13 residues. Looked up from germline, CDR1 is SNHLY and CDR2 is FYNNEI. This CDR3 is CASSAGQQETQYF. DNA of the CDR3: TGTGCCAGCAGTGCCGGACAGCAAGAGACCCAGTACTTC.

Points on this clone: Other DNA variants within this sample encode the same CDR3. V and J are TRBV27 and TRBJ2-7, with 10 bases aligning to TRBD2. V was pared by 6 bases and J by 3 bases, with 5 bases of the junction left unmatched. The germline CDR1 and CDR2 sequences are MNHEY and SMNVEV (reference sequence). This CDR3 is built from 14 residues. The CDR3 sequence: CASSRTSGSYEQYF. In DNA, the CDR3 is TGTGCCAGCAGCCGGACTAGCGGCAGCTACGAGCAGTACTTC.

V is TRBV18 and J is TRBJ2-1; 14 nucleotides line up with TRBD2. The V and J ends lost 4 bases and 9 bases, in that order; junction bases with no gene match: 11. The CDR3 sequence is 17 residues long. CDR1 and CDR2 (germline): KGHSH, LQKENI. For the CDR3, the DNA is TGTGCCAGCTCACTAAGCACGGGACTAGCGGGAGCTACTGAGCAGTTCTTC. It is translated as CASSLSTGLAGATEQFF.

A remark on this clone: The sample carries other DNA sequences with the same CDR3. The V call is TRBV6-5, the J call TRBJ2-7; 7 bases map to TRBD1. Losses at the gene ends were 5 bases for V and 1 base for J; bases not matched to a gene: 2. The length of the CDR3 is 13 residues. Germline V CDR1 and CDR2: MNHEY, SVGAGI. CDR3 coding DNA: TGTGCCAGCAGTCGGACAGGTTCCTACGAGCAGTACTTC. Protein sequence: CASSRTGSYEQYF.

The CDR3 DNA follows: TGTGCCAGCAGCCAGGGACTAGCAGCCTACGAGCAGTACTTC. Residues: CASSQGLAAYEQYF. The rearrangement uses TRBV5-4 and TRBJ2-7; TRBD2 aligns across 9 bases. Germline assignment: CDR1 SGHNT and CDR2 YYREEE (reference sequence). V was pared by 4 bases and J by 2 bases, with 4 bases of the junction left unmatched. The CDR3 totals 14 residues.

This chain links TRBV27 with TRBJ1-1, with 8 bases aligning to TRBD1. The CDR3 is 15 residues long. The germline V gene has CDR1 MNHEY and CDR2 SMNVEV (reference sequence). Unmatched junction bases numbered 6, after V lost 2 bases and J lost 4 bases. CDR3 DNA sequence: TGTGCCAGCAGTTTAGCAGGGGGCGCGGGCACTGAAGCTTTCTTT. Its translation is CASSLAGGAGTEAFF.

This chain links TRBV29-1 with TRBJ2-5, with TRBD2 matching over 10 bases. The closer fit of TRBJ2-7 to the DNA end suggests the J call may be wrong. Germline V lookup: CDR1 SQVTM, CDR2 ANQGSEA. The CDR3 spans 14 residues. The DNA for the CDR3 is TGCAGCGTCCAACCGGGACTAGCGCACTACGAGCAGTACTTC. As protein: CSVQPGLAHYEQYF.

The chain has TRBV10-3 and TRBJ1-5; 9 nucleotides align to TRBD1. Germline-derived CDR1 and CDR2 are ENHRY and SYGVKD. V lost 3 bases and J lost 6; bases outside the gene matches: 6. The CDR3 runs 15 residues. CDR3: CAISDVQGAGQPQHF. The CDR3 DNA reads TGTGCCATCAGTGATGTACAGGGGGCAGGTCAGCCCCAGCATTTT.

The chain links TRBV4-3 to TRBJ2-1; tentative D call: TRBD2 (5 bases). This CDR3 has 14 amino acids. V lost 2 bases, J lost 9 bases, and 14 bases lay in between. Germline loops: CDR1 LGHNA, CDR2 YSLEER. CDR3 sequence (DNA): TGCGCCAGCAGCCAACTGACGGGAAAGGGTGAGCAGTTCTTC. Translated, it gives CASSQLTGKGEQFF.

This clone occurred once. The CDR3 nucleotides are TGTGCCAGTGCTTCAGAGTGGAGCTCCTACGAGCAGTACTTC. Amino acids: CASASEWSSYEQYF. The gene calls are TRBV19 and TRBJ2-7; D gene ambiguous. The CDR3 loop spans 14 amino acids. V dropped 8 bases and J dropped 0 bases, with 14 bases sitting between them. Germline CDR1 reads LNHDA; CDR2 reads SQIVND (reference sequence).